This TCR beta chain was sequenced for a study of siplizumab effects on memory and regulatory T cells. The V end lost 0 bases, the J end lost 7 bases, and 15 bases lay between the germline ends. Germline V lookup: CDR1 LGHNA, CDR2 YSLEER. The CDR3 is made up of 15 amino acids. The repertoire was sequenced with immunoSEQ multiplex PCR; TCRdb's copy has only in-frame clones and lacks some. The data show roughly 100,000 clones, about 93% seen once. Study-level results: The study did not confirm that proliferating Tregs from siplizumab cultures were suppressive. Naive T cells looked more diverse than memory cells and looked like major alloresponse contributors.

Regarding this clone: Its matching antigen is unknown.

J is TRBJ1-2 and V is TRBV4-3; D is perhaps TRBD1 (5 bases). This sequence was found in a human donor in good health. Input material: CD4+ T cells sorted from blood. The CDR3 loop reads CASSQDHARGAGYTF. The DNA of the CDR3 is TGCGCCAGCAGCCAAGATCACGCACGCGGGGCTGGCTACACCTTC.